These 10 T cell receptor beta chains share one sample of origin, sequenced in a study of T cell responses to AZD1222 COVID-19 vaccine (dated by TCRdb to about 2021). The time point tag for this specimen amounts to: baseline before first vaccination. The method behind the library was the immunoSEQ multiplex PCR assay. Here the immuneACCESS table is served through TCRdb, limited to in-frame sequences with V and J called. Missing clones are a known gap in these copies; in checked studies unresolved V genes cover under half, and the rest lacks a known reason. The sample table shows 99,000 or so clones, and approximately 90% are seen once. The ten biggest clones cover around 3.2% of the sample. The input for sequencing was peripheral blood, taken on day 0 of AZD1222 vaccination. These receptors were taken from an adult in good health.

In its sample, this clone was seen once. The rearrangement uses TRBV6-5 and TRBJ2-3; D is perhaps TRBD2 (7 bases). The length of the CDR3 is 14 residues. Trimming took off 6 bases at V and 5 bases at J, with 15 bases between the two ends. Germline V gives CDR1 MNHEY, CDR2 SVGAGI. CDR3 amino acids: CASRRGGHGDTQYF. The CDR3 DNA reads TGTGCCAGCAGGAGGGGGGGCCATGGAGATACGCAGTATTTT.

The chain links TRBV6-5 to TRBJ2-1; 9 positions match TRBD2. Trimming removed 8 bases from V and 4 bases from J; junction bases left unmatched: 3. The CDR3 sequence is 13 residues long. The germline gives CDR1 MNHEY, CDR2 SVGAGI. The DNA of the CDR3 is TGTGCCAGCCGGGCGGGAGGGTACAATGAGCAGTTCTTC. It codes for CASRAGGYNEQFF.

The V gene is TRBV12-5, the J gene TRBJ1-5, with D possibly being TRBD1 (5 bases). Germline CDR1 is LGHNT and CDR2 is FRNRAP. This CDR3 contains 15 residues. V dropped 6 bases and J dropped 0 bases, with 12 bases sitting between them. As DNA, the CDR3 is TGTGCTAGTGGGCCTCAGACAGTTAGCAATCAGCCCCAGCATTTT. Its translation is CASGPQTVSNQPQHF. The entire variable domain, with the rest obtained from reference TRBV12-5 and TRBJ1-5, is as follows: DARVTQTPRHKVTEMGQEVTMRCQPILGHNTVFWYRQTMMQGLELLAYFRNRAPLDDSGMPKDRFSAEMPDATLATLKIQPSEPRDSAVYFCASGPQTVSNQPQHFGDGTRLSIL.

This chain joins TRBV28 and TRBJ1-2; 9 bases are shared with TRBD1. Germline CDR1 MDHEN, CDR2 SYDVKM. The CDR3 is made up of 16 amino acids. V lost 7 bases, J lost 4 bases, and 13 bases stayed unmatched. The CDR3 reads CASTPGQGWLSYGYTF. The CDR3 DNA reads as TGTGCCAGCACCCCGGGACAGGGTTGGTTGAGCTATGGCTACACCTTC.

The rearrangement joins TRBV3-1 (or the pseudogene TRBV3-2) to TRBJ1-4; 11 bases fit TRBD1. The V gene end was trimmed by 4 bases and the J gene end by 7 bases; junction bases not matched to a gene: 2. Germline CDR1 LGHDT, CDR2 YNNKEL (reference sequence). The CDR3 covers 14 residues. The CDR3 here is CASSPGTGGEKLFF. The CDR3 DNA follows: TGTGCCAGCAGCCCCGGGACAGGGGGTGAAAAACTGTTTTTT.

This chain connects TRBV4-2 to TRBJ1-4; 10 bases are a match to TRBD1. The CDR3 totals 15 residues. The V segment lost 1 base and the J segment 6 bases; nucleotides outside the gene matches: 2. Germline lookup yields CDR1 LGHNA and CDR2 YNFKEQ. The DNA for the CDR3 is TGTGCCAGCAGCCAAGCCGGACAGGGGGATGAAAAACTGTTTTTT. Its protein is CASSQAGQGDEKLFF.

The CDR3 is CASSWTGGRQPQHF. Here the CDR3 DNA reads TGTGCCAGCAGTTGGACAGGGGGCCGTCAGCCCCAGCATTTT. The V call is TRBV2, the J call TRBJ1-5, with 11 nucleotides matching TRBD1. Germline CDR1 SNHLY, CDR2 FYNNEI. The CDR3 totals 14 residues. V trimming: 5 bases; J trimming: 6 bases; junction bases outside the gene matches: 3.

A few counts support this clone. The chain has TRBV14 and TRBJ2-7; TRBD1 might be the D (5 bases). The CDR3 is 17 residues long. Trimming removed 4 bases at V and 0 bases at J, with 19 bases between. CDR1 SGHDN and CDR2 FVKESK come from the germline V gene. CDR3 amino acids: CASSPLRGPASSYEQYF. The DNA for the CDR3 is TGTGCCAGCAGCCCCCTTAGGGGTCCAGCTAGCTCCTACGAGCAGTACTTC.

The J gene is TRBJ2-5, the V gene TRBV24-1; 12 bases are shared with TRBD2. Germline loops: CDR1 KGHDR, CDR2 SFDVKD. The CDR3 extends over 14 amino acids. V trimming: 4 bases; J trimming: 10 bases; junction bases outside the gene matches: 6. The CDR3 region is CATSEPGLAGNQYF. The CDR3 DNA reads as TGTGCCACCAGTGAACCTGGACTAGCGGGGAACCAGTACTTC.

V and J are TRBV3-1 (or the pseudogene TRBV3-2) and TRBJ1-2; D is possibly TRBD1 (5 bases). The germline V gene encodes CDR1 LGHDT and CDR2 YNNKEL (reference sequence). V was cut by 5 bases and J by 4 bases, with 26 bases left in between. The CDR3 extends over 18 amino acids. The CDR3 is CASSNSPRLGRAGYGYTF. The CDR3 bases are TGTGCCAGCAGCAATTCTCCACGCTTGGGCAGGGCAGGCTATGGCTACACCTTC.